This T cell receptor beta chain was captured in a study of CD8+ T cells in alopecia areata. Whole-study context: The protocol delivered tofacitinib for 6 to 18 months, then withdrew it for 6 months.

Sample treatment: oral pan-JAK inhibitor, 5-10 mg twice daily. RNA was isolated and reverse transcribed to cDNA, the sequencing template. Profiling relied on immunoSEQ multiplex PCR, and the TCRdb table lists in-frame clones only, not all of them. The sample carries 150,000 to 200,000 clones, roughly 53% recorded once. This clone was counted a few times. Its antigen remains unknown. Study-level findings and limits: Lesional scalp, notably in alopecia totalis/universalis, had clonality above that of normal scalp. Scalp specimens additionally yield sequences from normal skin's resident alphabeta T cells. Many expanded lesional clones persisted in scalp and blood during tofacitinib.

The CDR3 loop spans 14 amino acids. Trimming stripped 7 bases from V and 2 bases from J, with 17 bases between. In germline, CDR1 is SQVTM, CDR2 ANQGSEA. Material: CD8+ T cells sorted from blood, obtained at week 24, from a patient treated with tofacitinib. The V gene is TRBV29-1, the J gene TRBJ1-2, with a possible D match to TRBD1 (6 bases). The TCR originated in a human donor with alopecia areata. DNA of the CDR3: TGCAGCGCCCAAGGAGTCGGGACAAACTATGGCTACACCTTC. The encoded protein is CSAQGVGTNYGYTF.